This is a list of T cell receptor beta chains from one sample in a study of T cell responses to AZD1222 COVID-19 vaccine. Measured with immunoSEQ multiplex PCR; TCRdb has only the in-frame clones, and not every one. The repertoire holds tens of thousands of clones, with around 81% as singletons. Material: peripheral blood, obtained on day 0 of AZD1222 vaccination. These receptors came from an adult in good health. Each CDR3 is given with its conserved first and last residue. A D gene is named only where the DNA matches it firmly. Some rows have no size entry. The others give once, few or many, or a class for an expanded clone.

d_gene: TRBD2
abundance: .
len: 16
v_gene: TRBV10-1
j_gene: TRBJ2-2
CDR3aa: CASSMTSGKGTGELFF
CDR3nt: TGCGCCAGCAGTATGACTAGCGGGAAGGGTACCGGGGAGCTGTTTTTT

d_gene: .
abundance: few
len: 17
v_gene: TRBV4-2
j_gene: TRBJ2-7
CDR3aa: CASSQGGGQAPTYEQYF
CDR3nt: TGTGCCAGCAGCCAAGGAGGCGGGCAGGCGCCGACCTACGAGCAGTACTTC

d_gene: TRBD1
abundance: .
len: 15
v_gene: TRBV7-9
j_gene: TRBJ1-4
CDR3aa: CASSLRDSPNEKLFF
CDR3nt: TGTGCCAGCAGCCTCCGGGACAGCCCTAATGAAAAACTGTTTTTT

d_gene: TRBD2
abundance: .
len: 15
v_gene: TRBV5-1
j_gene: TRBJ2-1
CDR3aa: CASSNAGTSTGEQFF
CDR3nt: TGCGCCAGCAGCAATGCCGGGACTAGCACTGGTGAGCAGTTCTTC

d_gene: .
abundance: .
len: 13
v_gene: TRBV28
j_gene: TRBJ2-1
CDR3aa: CASSPLRLNEQFF
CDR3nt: TGTGCCAGCAGCCCCCTTAGACTCAATGAGCAGTTCTTC

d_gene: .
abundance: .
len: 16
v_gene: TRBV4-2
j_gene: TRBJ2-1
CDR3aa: CASSQEIDPRYNEQFF
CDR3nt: TGTGCCAGCAGCCAAGAAATCGATCCTAGGTACAATGAGCAGTTCTTC

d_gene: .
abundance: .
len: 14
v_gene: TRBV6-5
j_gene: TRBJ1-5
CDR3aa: CASSPGTLNQPQHF
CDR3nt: TGTGCCAGCAGTCCCGGGACCCTCAATCAGCCCCAGCATTTT

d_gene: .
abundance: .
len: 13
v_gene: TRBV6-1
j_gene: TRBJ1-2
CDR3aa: CASSEVRNYGYTF
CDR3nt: TGTGCCAGCAGTGAAGTGCGGAACTATGGCTACACCTTC

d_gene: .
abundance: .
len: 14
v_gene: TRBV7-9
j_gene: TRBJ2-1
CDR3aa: CASSLSGSGNEQFF
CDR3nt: TGTGCCAGCAGCTTATCCGGGTCAGGAAATGAGCAGTTCTTC

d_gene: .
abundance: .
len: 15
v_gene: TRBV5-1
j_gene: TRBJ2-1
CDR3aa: CASSLGASRYNEQFF
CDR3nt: TGCGCCAGCAGCTTGGGAGCTAGCCGGTACAATGAGCAGTTCTTC

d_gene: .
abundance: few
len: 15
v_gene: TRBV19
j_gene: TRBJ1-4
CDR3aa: CASSTPAATNEKLFF
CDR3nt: TGTGCCAGTAGTACCCCGGCGGCAACTAATGAAAAACTGTTTTTT

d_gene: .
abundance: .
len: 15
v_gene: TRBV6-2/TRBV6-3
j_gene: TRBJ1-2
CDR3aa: CASSLEGRSIGTSTF
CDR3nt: TGTGCCAGCAGTTTGGAGGGCAGGAGTATCGGAACCTCCACCTTC

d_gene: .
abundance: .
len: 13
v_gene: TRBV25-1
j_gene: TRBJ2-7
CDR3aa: CASSDDRSYEQYF
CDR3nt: TGTGCCAGCAGTGACGACAGGTCCTACGAGCAGTACTTC

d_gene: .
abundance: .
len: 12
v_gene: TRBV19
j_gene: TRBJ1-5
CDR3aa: CASSIKSQPQHF
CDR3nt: TGTGCCAGTAGTATAAAGTCGCAGCCCCAGCATTTT

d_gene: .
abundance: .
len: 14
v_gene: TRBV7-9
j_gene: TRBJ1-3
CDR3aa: CASSLITSGNTIYF
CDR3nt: TGTGCCAGCAGCTTAATCACCTCTGGAAACACCATATATTTT

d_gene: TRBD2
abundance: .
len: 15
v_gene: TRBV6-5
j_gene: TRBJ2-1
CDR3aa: CASGQDSGRAGEQFF
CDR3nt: TGTGCCAGCGGGCAAGATAGCGGGAGGGCGGGTGAGCAGTTCTTC

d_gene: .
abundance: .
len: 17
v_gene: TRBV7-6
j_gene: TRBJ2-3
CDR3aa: CASSLAAYSLLTDTQYF
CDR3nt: TGTGCCAGCAGCTTAGCGGCCTACAGCCTTCTCACAGATACGCAGTATTTT

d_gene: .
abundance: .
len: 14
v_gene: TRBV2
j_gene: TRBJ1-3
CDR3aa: CASSEDSSGNTIYF
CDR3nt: TGTGCCAGCAGTGAGGACAGCTCTGGAAACACCATATATTTT

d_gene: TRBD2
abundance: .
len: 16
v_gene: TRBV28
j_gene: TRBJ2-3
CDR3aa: CASRTSGVYFTDTQYF
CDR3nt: TGTGCCAGCAGGACTAGCGGGGTTTATTTTACAGATACGCAGTATTTT

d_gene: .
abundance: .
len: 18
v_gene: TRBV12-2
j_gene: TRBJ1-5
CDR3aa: CASRTWDRALDSNQPQHF
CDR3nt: TGTGCAAGTCGCACCTGGGACAGAGCCCTAGATAGCAATCAGCCCCAGCATTTT

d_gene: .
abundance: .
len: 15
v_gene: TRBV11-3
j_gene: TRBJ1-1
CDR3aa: CASSSKRKENTEAFF
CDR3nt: TGTGCCAGCAGCTCGAAGCGAAAGGAGAACACTGAAGCTTTCTTT

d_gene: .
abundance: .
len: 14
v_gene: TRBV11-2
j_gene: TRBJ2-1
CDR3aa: CASSNSLPGTEQFF
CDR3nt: TGTGCCAGCAGCAACTCGCTACCAGGGACTGAGCAGTTCTTC

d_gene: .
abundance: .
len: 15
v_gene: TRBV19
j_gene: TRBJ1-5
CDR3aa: CVGSSLGVANQPQHF
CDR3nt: TGTGTCGGTAGTTCCCTGGGGGTGGCCAATCAGCCCCAGCATTTT

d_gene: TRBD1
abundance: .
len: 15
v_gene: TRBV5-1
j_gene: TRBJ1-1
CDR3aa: CASSLDGQGNTEAFF
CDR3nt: TGCGCCAGCAGCTTGGACGGACAGGGGAACACTGAAGCTTTCTTT

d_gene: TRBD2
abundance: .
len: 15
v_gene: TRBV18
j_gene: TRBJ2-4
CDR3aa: CASSPPGGSRGIQYF
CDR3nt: TGTGCCAGCTCACCACCGGGGGGGAGTCGGGGCATTCAGTACTTC

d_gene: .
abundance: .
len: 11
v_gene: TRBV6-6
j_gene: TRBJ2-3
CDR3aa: CASSYGDTQYF
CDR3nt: TGTGCCAGCAGTTACGGCGATACGCAGTATTTT

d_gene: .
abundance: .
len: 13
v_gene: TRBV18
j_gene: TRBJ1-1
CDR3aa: CASSSGSDTEAFF
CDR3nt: TGTGCCAGCTCATCAGGGTCGGACACTGAAGCTTTCTTT

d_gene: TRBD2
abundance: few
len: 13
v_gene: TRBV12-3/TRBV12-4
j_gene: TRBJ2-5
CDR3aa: CASTGLAQETQYF
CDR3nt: TGTGCCAGCACGGGACTAGCCCAAGAGACCCAGTACTTC

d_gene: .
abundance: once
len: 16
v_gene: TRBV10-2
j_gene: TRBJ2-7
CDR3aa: CASSEGDGRLAYEQYF
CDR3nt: TGCGCCAGCAGTGAGGGTGACGGCAGGCTCGCCTACGAGCAGTACTTC

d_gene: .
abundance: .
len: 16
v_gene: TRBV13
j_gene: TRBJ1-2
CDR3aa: CASSLGQGRFNYGYTF
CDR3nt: TGTGCCAGCAGCTTAGGCCAGGGCAGATTTAACTATGGCTACACCTTC

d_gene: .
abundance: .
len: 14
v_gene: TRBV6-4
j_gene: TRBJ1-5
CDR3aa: CASSLDGGNQPQHF
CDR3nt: TGTGCCAGCAGTTTAGACGGAGGCAATCAGCCCCAGCATTTT

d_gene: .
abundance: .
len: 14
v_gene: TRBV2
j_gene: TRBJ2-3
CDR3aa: CASSRSGATDTQYF
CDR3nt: TGTGCCAGCAGTCGGTCGGGCGCCACAGATACGCAGTATTTT

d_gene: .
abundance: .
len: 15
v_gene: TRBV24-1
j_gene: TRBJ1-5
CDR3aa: CATSESSGTGQPQHF
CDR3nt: TGTGCCACCAGTGAATCGTCAGGGACCGGACAGCCCCAGCATTTT

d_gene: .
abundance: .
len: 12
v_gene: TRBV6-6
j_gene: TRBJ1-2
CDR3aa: CASSRENYGYTF
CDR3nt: TGTGCCAGCAGTCGCGAGAACTATGGCTACACCTTC

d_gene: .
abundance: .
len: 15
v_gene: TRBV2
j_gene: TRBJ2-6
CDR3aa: CASSEGGTGANVLTF
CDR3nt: TGTGCCAGCAGTGAAGGGGGAACTGGGGCCAACGTCCTGACTTTC

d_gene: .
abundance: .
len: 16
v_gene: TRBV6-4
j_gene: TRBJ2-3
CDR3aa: CASSDSPWGAADTQYF
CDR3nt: TGTGCCAGCAGTGACTCTCCTTGGGGGGCCGCAGATACGCAGTATTTT

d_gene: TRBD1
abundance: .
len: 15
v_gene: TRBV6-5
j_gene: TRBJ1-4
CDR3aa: CASSKGRRGHEKLFF
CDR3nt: TGTGCCAGCAGCAAAGGGCGCAGGGGGCATGAAAAACTGTTTTTT

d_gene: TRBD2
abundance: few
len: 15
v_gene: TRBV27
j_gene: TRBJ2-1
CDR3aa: CASSLGLAGVGEQFF
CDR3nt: TGTGCCAGCAGTTTAGGACTAGCGGGAGTAGGTGAGCAGTTCTTC

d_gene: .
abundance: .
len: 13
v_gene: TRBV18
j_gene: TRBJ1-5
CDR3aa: CASSGDSNQPQHF
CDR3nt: TGTGCCAGCTCAGGGGATAGCAATCAGCCCCAGCATTTT

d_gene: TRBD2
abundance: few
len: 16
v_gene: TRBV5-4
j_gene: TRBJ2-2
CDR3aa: CASSPPGGRRTGELFF
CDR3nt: TGTGCCAGCAGTCCTCCGGGGGGGCGCCGGACCGGGGAGCTGTTTTTT

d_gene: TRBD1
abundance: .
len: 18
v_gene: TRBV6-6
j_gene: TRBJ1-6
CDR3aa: CASSPGQDLWSYNSPLHF
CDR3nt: TGTGCCAGCAGTCCGGGACAGGATCTTTGGTCCTATAATTCACCCCTCCACTTT

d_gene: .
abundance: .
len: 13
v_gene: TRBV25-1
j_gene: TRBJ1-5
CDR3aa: CASSEAGNQPQHF
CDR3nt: TGTGCCAGCAGTGAAGCGGGGAATCAGCCCCAGCATTTT

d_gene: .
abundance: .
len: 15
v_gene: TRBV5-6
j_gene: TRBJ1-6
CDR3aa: CASSLGMDINSPLHF
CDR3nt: TGTGCCAGCAGCTTGGGTATGGACATTAATTCACCCCTCCACTTT

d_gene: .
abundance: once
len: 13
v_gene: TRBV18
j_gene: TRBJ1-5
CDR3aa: CASSPTVTQPQHF
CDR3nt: TGTGCCAGCTCACCAACCGTGACTCAGCCCCAGCATTTT

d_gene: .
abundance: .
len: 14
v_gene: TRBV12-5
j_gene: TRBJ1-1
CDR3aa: CASGLESSAARALF
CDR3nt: TGTGCTAGTGGTTTGGAATCCTCGGCAGCGCGGGCCTTGTTT

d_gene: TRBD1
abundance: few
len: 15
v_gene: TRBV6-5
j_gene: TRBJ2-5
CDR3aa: CASSADRVQGETQYF
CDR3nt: TGTGCCAGCAGCGCAGACAGGGTACAAGGGGAGACCCAGTACTTC

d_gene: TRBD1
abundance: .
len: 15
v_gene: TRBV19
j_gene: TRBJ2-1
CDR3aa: CASSIDPGTGANLFF
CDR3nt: TGTGCCAGTAGTATAGATCCCGGGACAGGGGCTAACCTTTTCTTC

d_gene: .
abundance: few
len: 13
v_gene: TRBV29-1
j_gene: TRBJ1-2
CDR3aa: CSVQGGTNYGYTF
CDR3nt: TGCAGCGTGCAGGGTGGGACGAACTATGGCTACACCTTC

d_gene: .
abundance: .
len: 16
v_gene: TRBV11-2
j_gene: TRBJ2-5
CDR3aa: CASSLVGGGYQETQYF
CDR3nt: TGTGCCAGCAGCTTAGTGGGAGGGGGGTATCAAGAGACCCAGTACTTC

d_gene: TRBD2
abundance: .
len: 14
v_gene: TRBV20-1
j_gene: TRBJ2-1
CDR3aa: CSASRGGSYNEQFF
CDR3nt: TGCAGTGCTAGTCGGGGGGGCTCCTACAATGAGCAGTTCTTC

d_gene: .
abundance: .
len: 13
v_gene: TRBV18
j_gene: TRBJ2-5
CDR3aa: CASSPALAETQYF
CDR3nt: TGTGCCAGCTCACCGGCCCTCGCCGAGACCCAGTACTTC

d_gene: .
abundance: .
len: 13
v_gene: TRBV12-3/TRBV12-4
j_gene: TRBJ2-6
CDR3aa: CASSNQTGPPVAF
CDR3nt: TGTGCCAGCAGTAACCAGACAGGTCCCCCCGTGGCTTTC

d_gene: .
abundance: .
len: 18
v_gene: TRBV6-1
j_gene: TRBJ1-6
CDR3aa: CASSEARGEVPYNSPLHF
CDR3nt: TGTGCCAGCAGTGAAGCGAGGGGGGAGGTTCCCTATAATTCACCCCTCCACTTT

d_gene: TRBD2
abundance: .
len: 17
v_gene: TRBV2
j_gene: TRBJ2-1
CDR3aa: CASSVRLAGGPYNEQFF
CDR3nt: TGTGCCAGCAGTGTACGACTAGCGGGGGGCCCCTACAATGAGCAGTTCTTC

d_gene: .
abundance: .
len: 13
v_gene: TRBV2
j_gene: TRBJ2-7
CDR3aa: CASGAGTSYEQYF
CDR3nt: TGTGCCAGCGGGGCAGGGACTTCCTACGAGCAGTACTTC

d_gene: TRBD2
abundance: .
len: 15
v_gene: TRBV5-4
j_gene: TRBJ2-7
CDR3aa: CASSSEPGGSYEQYF
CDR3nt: TGTGCCAGCAGCAGCGAGCCGGGGGGGTCCTACGAGCAGTACTTC

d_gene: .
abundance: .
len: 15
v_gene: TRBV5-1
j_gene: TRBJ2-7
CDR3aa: CASSSDGPLWDEQYF
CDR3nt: TGCGCCAGCAGCTCCGATGGACCCCTATGGGACGAGCAGTACTTC

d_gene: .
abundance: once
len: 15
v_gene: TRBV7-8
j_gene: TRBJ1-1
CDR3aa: CASSLAQGLNTEAFF
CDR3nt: TGTGCCAGCAGCTTAGCGCAGGGGTTAAACACTGAAGCTTTCTTT

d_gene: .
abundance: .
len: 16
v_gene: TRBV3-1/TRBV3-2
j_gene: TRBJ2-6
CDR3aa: CASSQEERTGANVLTF
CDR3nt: TGTGCCAGCAGCCAAGAGGAACGTACTGGGGCCAACGTCCTGACTTTC

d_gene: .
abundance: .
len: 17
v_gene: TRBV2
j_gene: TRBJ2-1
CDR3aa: CASSQNPRDPSYNEQFF
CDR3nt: TGTGCCAGCAGCCAAAACCCCAGGGATCCCTCCTACAATGAGCAGTTCTTC